Described below is a single T cell receptor beta chain sequence and its context. The antigen remains undetermined. The source of the sample is a study of cytomegalovirus exposure and HLA in healthy donors. Overall study results and limits: The classifier reportedly diagnosed cytomegalovirus status with high sensitivity and specificity.

The study ran its PCR with 60 Vbeta and 13 Jbeta primers. Clones were sequenced by immunoSEQ multiplex PCR, and TCRdb holds only the in-frame ones, with some missing. The sample has around 100,000 clones, about 81% seen once. Germline CDR1 is GTSNPN and CDR2 is SVGIG (reference sequence). This CDR3 has 15 residues. After removal of 3 bases from V and 6 bases from J, the junction contained 10 bases not matched to a gene. The receptor was isolated from a man younger than 35 in good health and CMV-seronegative. The sample taken for sequencing was PBMCs. This chain links TRBV30 with TRBJ2-1; TRBD2 aligns across 8 bases. The CDR3 spells CAWRPSGWRGNEQFF. CDR3 coding DNA: TGTGCCTGGAGGCCTAGCGGGTGGAGGGGCAATGAGCAGTTCTTC. Full variable domain (missing parts from reference TRBV30 and TRBJ2-1): SQTIHQWPATLVQPVGSPLSLECTVEGTSNPNLYWYRQAAGRGLQLLFYSVGIGQISSEVPQNLSASRPQDRQFILSSKKLLLSDSGFYLCAWRPSGWRGNEQFFGPGTRLTVL.